This passage covers 27 T cell receptor beta chains from one sample sequenced in a study of vaccination and CD4 T cells after COVID-19. Cultured CD4+ T-cell DNA underwent Oncomine TCR Beta short-read sequencing. MiXCR, run by TCRdb on the PCR reads, gives a single entry per CDR3 protein. The table shows roughly 8,900 distinct CDR3 sequences, with around 64% occurring only once. Sample treatment: approximately 9-day PBMC culture with coronavirus spike peptide pools or control peptides (ViraFEST assay). For these receptors, no antigen is known. The material sequenced was CD4+ T cells from blood, cultured in vitro. These receptors all come from a human donor who had recovered from COVID-19.

The chain carries TRBV7-2 and TRBJ1-2, with 11 nucleotides matching TRBD1. From germline, CDR1 is SGHTA and CDR2 FQGNSA. J was trimmed by 3 bases and V by 9 bases; bases with no gene match: 15. The CDR3 loop spans 17 amino acids. The CDR3 coding sequence is TGTGCCAGTTCCCGCCGCGGACAGGGGGCGTTGGACTATGGCTACACCTTC. It is translated as CASSRRGQGALDYGYTF.

The V and J genes are TRBV24-1 and TRBJ2-2; D unresolved. CDR3 length: 13 amino acids. Germline V lookup: CDR1 KGHDR, CDR2 SFDVKD. Deletions cut 9 bases from V and 4 bases from J, with 11 bases between. The CDR3 DNA sequence: TGTGCCACCCAAGGGTTTAGCACCGGGGAGCTGTTTTTT. Translation gives CATQGFSTGELFF.

This rearrangement joins TRBV6-1 to TRBJ2-3; 10 bases are shared with TRBD2. CDR3 length: 14 amino acids. The V gene end was trimmed by 3 bases and the J gene end by 4 bases; junction bases not matched to a gene: 1. Germline V gene lookup returns CDR1 MNHNS and CDR2 SASEGT. In nucleotides, the CDR3 is TGTGCCAGCAGTGAGGGACTAGCGTCAGATACGCAGTATTTT. Translating gives CASSEGLASDTQYF.

CDR3 bases: TGTGCCAGCAGTGCGACCCACAGCACAGATACGCAGTATTTT. Translating gives CASSATHSTDTQYF. V usage is TRBV6-4 and J usage is TRBJ2-3; D is ambiguous. Germline CDR1 reads MRHNA; CDR2 reads SNTAGT. Trimming left V 4 bases short and J 0 bases short, with 8 bases between. This CDR3 region has 14 residues.

The chain combines TRBV6-5 with TRBJ1-3; the D is unclear. With 4 bases removed from V and 4 bases from J, the gap between germline ends came to 14 bases. The germline V gene encodes CDR1 MNHEY and CDR2 SVGAGI. This CDR3 spans 15 amino acids. The CDR3, as DNA: TGTGCCAGCAGTTCCTTAGCCTTAGGGGGAAACACCATATATTTT. Translation: CASSSLALGGNTIYF.

The chain joins TRBV10-3 to TRBJ2-5; the match to TRBD2 covers 14 bases. This CDR3 is 17 amino acids long. CDR1 is ENHRY, CDR2 SYGVKD, per germline. The ends lost 4 bases at V and 4 bases at J; junction bases unmatched: 8. This CDR3 reads CAISGTGTSGGGETQYF. CDR3 DNA sequence: TGTGCCATCAGTGGGACCGGGACTAGCGGGGGCGGAGAGACCCAGTACTTC.

The chain is built from TRBV20-1 and TRBJ2-5, with no clear D. Trimming took off 3 bases at V and 5 bases at J, with 13 bases between the two ends. CDR3 length equals 13 residues. Germline lookup yields CDR1 DFQATT and CDR2 SNEGSKA (reference sequence). CDR3 loop: CSARKVGGETQYF. The CDR3 DNA reads TGCAGTGCTAGGAAAGTGGGTGGGGAGACCCAGTACTTC.

This chain links TRBV7-2 with TRBJ1-5; D might be TRBD1 (5 bases). Germline lookup yields CDR1 SGHTA and CDR2 FQGNSA. The V end was cut by 2 bases, the J end by 6 bases, with 14 bases between. The CDR3 spans 15 residues. The DNA for the CDR3 is TGTGCCAGCAGCTTATCAACAGGCACGACTCAGCCCCAGCATTTT. It specifies CASSLSTGTTQPQHF.

The V call is TRBV6-5, the J call TRBJ1-6; D is undetermined. This CDR3 comprises 13 residues. V lost 0 bases and J lost 10, with 7 bases in between. Germline CDR1 and CDR2: MNHEY and SVGAGI. The CDR3 spells CASSYSGNSPLHF. The CDR3 nucleotides are TGTGCCAGCAGTTACTCCGGGAACTCACCCCTCCACTTT.

V is TRBV20-1 and J is TRBJ2-1; D remains ambiguous. V lost 3 bases and J 5 bases, leaving 8 bases between the germline ends. CDR3 length: 12 amino acids. CDR1 DFQATT and CDR2 SNEGSKA come from the germline V gene (reference sequence). The CDR3 sequence is CSASQVDNEQFF. For the CDR3, the DNA is TGCAGTGCTAGCCAGGTTGACAATGAGCAGTTCTTC.

The rearrangement links TRBV7-8 to TRBJ2-3, with D unclear. The CDR3 totals 15 residues. Trimming took off 1 base at V and 5 bases at J, with 13 bases between the two ends. In germline, CDR1 is SGHVS, CDR2 FQNEAQ. The CDR3 loop is CASSLGGGVEDTQYF. As DNA, the CDR3 is TGTGCCAGCAGCTTAGGTGGTGGGGTTGAAGATACGCAGTATTTT.

The rearrangement joins TRBV7-2 to TRBJ2-5; no definite D call. This CDR3 has 13 amino acids. V was clipped by 5 bases and J by 3 bases, with 10 bases between them. CDR1 is SGHTA and CDR2 is FQGNSA in the germline V gene. CDR3 DNA: TGTGCCAGCAGCCCTCTGGCGGAAGAGACCCAGTACTTC. This gives the protein CASSPLAEETQYF.

The V call is TRBV28, the J call TRBJ2-6; D is unclear. With 4 bases removed from V and 2 bases from J, the gap between germline ends came to 12 bases. The CDR3 has 16 amino acids. Germline V gene lookup returns CDR1 MDHEN and CDR2 SYDVKM. The CDR3 DNA reads as TGTGCCAGCAGTTCACCAGGTAGGACTGGGGCCAACGTCCTGACTTTC. Its translation is CASSSPGRTGANVLTF.

The rearrangement links TRBV27 to TRBJ2-1, with D perhaps TRBD2 (5 bases). The germline gives CDR1 MNHEY, CDR2 SMNVEV (reference sequence). The V end lost 0 bases, the J end lost 5 bases, and 20 bases lay between the germline ends. The CDR3 sequence is 18 residues long. As DNA, the CDR3 is TGTGCCAGCAGTTTATCCAGGTCGGGAATAATCGGCCACAATGAGCAGTTCTTC. Amino acid sequence: CASSLSRSGIIGHNEQFF.

This clonotype was seen more than once but under ten times. The J gene is TRBJ1-1, the V gene TRBV7-2; D is perhaps TRBD1 (6 bases). The CDR3 sequence is 16 residues long. V gave up 6 bases and J gave up 4 bases, with 21 bases separating them. Germline values: CDR1 SGHTA, CDR2 FQGNSA. As DNA, the CDR3 is TGTGCCAGCAGTTCCCTAGGGGGGGGTGTTGCCACTGAAGCTTTCTTT. This translates into CASSSLGGGVATEAFF.

This clonotype was detected once. This rearrangement joins TRBV15 to TRBJ2-3; D is unresolved. This CDR3 spans 14 amino acids. Germline V gives CDR1 LNHNV, CDR2 YYDKDF (reference sequence). The V end lost 0 bases, the J end lost 4 bases, and 8 bases lay between the germline ends. DNA for the CDR3: TGTGCCACCAGCAGAGAACGATGGCCAGATACGCAGTATTTT. Protein sequence: CATSRERWPDTQYF.

This chain connects TRBV12-5 to TRBJ1-1; D gene unclear. V lost 5 bases and J 1 base, leaving 8 bases between the germline ends. This CDR3 contains 13 residues. Germline-derived CDR1 and CDR2 are LGHNT and FRNRAP. This chain's CDR3 is CASGAAQNTEAFF. CDR3 nucleotides: TGTGCTAGTGGTGCCGCCCAGAACACTGAAGCTTTCTTT.

CDR3 protein: CASSLRGVNGYTF. In nucleotides, the CDR3 is TGTGCCAGCAGTTTAAGGGGGGTAAATGGCTACACCTTC. The chain employs TRBV27 and TRBJ1-2, with D maybe TRBD1 (6 bases). The CDR3 totals 13 residues. Per the germline V gene, CDR1 is MNHEY and CDR2 is SMNVEV (reference sequence). Trimming took off 2 bases at V and 6 bases at J, with 10 bases between the two ends.

The CDR3 DNA follows: TGCGCCAGCACTTCCGGGACAGCTAACTATGGCTACACCTTC. Translated, it gives CASTSGTANYGYTF. The chain links TRBV5-1 to TRBJ1-2; 7 nucleotides agree with TRBD1. There are 14 residues in the CDR3. Trimming at V came to 6 bases and at J to 0 bases, leaving 5 bases not matched to a gene. CDR1 and CDR2 (germline): SGHRS, YFSETQ.

The V and J genes are TRBV19 and TRBJ1-1, with D possibly TRBD1 on 6 matching bases. V was clipped by 7 bases and J by 2 bases, with 14 bases between them. The CDR3 contains 14 residues. Germline CDR1 reads LNHDA; CDR2 reads SQIVND (reference sequence). CDR3 sequence: CASTTPGTNTEAFF. CDR3 in DNA: TGTGCCAGTACCACCCCGGGGACAAACACTGAAGCTTTCTTT.

The chain has TRBV4-2 and TRBJ2-3; weak D call: TRBD2 (6 bases). There are 16 residues in the CDR3. Trimming pared 1 base from V and 0 bases from J, leaving 11 bases between. Germline values: CDR1 LGHNA, CDR2 YNFKEQ. CDR3 sequence reads: CASSQGLVSSTDTQYF. The CDR3 bases are TGTGCCAGCAGCCAAGGACTAGTGTCTAGCACAGATACGCAGTATTTT.

This chain links TRBV6-1 with TRBJ1-4, with a weak D call TRBD1 (5 bases). Looked up from germline, CDR1 is MNHNS and CDR2 is SASEGT. This CDR3 has 16 amino acids. Trimming cost V 6 bases and J 0 bases, with 14 bases left between them. CDR3 sequence: CASSSGPLATNEKLFF. The CDR3 coding sequence is TGTGCCAGCAGCTCGGGACCGCTCGCAACTAATGAAAAACTGTTTTTT.

This clonotype occurred a few times. V gene TRBV28 combines with J gene TRBJ1-2; D is perhaps TRBD1 (6 bases). V lost 2 bases and J 4 bases, leaving 23 bases between the germline ends. This CDR3 is built from 18 residues. Germline CDR1 and CDR2: MDHEN and SYDVKM. DNA of the CDR3: TGTGCCAGCAGTTTACCCTGGGGAGGGACAAGGTCGGTCTATGGCTACACCTTC. This sequence encodes CASSLPWGGTRSVYGYTF.

This clonotype turned up a few times. The CDR3 DNA reads as TGTGCCAGCAGTTCACCCACGAGGAATCAGCCCCAGCATTTT. Translating it yields CASSSPTRNQPQHF. The rearrangement joins TRBV27 to TRBJ1-5, with no clear D. Germline V lookup: CDR1 MNHEY, CDR2 SMNVEV (reference sequence). CDR3 length equals 14 residues. Trimming removed 4 bases at V and 4 bases at J, with 11 bases between.

V and J are TRBV29-1 and TRBJ1-1; D is ambiguous. This CDR3 is built from 11 residues. V was cut by 4 bases and J by 2 bases, with 5 bases left in between. Germline V gene lookup returns CDR1 SQVTM and CDR2 ANQGSEA. CDR3 bases: TGCAGCGTTGGAAGTAACACTGAAGCTTTCTTT. It translates to CSVGSNTEAFF.

The chain has TRBV5-5 and TRBJ1-2; the D gene is possibly TRBD1 (6 bases). The CDR3 is 14 residues long. In germline, CDR1 is SGHKS, CDR2 YYEKEE (reference sequence). Trimming stripped 2 bases from V and 4 bases from J, with 12 bases between. CDR3 nucleotides: TGTGCCAGCAGCTTTGCAGGGGAGTTCTATGGCTACACCTTC. This codes for CASSFAGEFYGYTF.

This chain links TRBV5-4 with TRBJ2-3; a possible D gene is TRBD2 (5 bases). Per the germline V gene, CDR1 is SGHNT and CDR2 is YYREEE (reference sequence). The CDR3 has 13 amino acids. The V and J ends lost 4 bases and 5 bases respectively, with 11 bases between them. The CDR3 coding sequence is TGTGCCAGCAGCACGACGGGAAAAGATACGCAGTATTTT. As protein: CASSTTGKDTQYF. The full variable domain, rest sourced from reference TRBV5-4 and TRBJ2-3, is ETGVTQSPTHLIKTRGQQVTLRCSSQSGHNTVSWYQQALGQGPQFIFQYYREEENGRGNFPPRFSGLQFPNYSSELNVNALELDDSALYLCASSTTGKDTQYFGPGTRLTVL.